This T cell receptor beta chain was sequenced in a study of T cell responses to AZD1222 COVID-19 vaccine. CDR3 length: 12 residues. The V gene's germline CDR1 is SQVTM and CDR2 ANQGSEA. On this clone itself: One junction end does not reproduce the germline sequence, and a read error may be involved.

Produced via immunoSEQ multiplex PCR; TCRdb's table is partial and in-frame only. Of about 89,000 clones in the sample, 85% to 90% are singletons; the top ten hold approximately 5.6%. This specimen consisted of peripheral blood, obtained 28 days after the second AZD1222 dose. The sequence was obtained from an adult who received the AZD1222 COVID-19 vaccine. The chain couples TRBV29-1 to TRBJ1-3; D is undetermined. The CDR3 DNA follows: TGCAGCGTGGAAGTTTCTGGAAACACCATATATTTT. Translated, it gives CSVEVSGNTIYF. The complete variable domain, with remaining parts taken from reference TRBV29-1 and TRBJ1-3, reads SAVISQKPSRDICQRGTSLTIQCQVDSQVTMMFWYRQQPGQSLTLIATANQGSEATYESGFVIDKFPISRPNLTFSTLTVSNMSPEDSSIYLCSVEVSGNTIYFGEGSWLTVV.